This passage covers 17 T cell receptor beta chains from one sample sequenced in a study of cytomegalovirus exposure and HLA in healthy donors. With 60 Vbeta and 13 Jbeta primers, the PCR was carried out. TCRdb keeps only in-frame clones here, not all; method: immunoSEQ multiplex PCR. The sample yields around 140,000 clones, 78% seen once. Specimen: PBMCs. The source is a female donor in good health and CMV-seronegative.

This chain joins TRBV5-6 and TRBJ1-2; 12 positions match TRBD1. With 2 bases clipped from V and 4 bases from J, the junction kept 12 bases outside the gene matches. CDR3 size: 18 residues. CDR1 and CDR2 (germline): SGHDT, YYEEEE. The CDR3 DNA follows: TGTGCCAGCAGCTTCGGAGGGACAGGGGGCGGTCTAGGCTATGGCTACACCTTC. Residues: CASSFGGTGGGLGYGYTF. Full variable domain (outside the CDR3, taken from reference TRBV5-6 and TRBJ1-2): DAGVTQSPTHLIKTRGQQVTLRCSPKSGHDTVSWYQQALGQGPQFIFQYYEEEERQRGNFPDRFSGHQFPNYSSELNVNALLLGDSALYLCASSFGGTGGGLGYGYTFGSGTRLTVV.

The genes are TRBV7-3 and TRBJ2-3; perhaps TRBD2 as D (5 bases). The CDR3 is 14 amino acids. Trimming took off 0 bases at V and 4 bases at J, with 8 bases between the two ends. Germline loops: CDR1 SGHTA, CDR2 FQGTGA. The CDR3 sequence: CASSLTGNADTQYF. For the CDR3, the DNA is TGTGCCAGCAGCTTAACCGGGAACGCAGATACGCAGTATTTT.

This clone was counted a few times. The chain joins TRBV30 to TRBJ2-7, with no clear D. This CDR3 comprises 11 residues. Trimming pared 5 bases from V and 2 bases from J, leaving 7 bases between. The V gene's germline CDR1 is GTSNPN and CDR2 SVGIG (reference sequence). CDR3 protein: CAWAEAYEQYF. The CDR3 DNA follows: TGTGCCTGGGCAGAGGCCTACGAGCAGTACTTC.

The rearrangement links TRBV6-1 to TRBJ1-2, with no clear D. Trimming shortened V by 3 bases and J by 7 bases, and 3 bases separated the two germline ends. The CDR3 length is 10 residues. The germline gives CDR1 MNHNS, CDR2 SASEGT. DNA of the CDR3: TGTGCCAGCAGTGAGAGTGGCTACACCTTC. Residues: CASSESGYTF.

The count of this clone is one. CDR3 nucleotides: TGTGCCAGCAGCGAGGTGGTTGGAACTGAAGCTTTCTTT. Its translation: CASSEVVGTEAFF. This chain links TRBV11-3 with TRBJ1-1; D is unresolved. Germline CDR1 is SGHNT and CDR2 is YENEEA. V was pared by 5 bases and J by 5 bases, with 12 bases between. The CDR3 consists of 13 residues.

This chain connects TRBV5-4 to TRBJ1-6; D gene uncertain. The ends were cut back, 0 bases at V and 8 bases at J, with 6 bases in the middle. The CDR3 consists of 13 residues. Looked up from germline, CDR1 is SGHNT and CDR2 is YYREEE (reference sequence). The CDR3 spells CASSLERDSPLHF. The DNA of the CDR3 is TGTGCCAGCAGCTTGGAGAGGGATTCACCCCTCCACTTT. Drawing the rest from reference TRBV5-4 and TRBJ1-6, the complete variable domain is ETGVTQSPTHLIKTRGQQVTLRCSSQSGHNTVSWYQQALGQGPQFIFQYYREEENGRGNFPPRFSGLQFPNYSSELNVNALELDDSALYLCASSLERDSPLHFGNGTRLTVT.

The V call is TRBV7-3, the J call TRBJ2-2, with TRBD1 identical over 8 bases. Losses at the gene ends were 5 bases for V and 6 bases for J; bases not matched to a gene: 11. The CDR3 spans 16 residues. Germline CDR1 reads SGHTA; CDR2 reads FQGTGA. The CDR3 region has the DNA TGTGCCAGCAGCCCCCGGACAGGGTTCCAACCCGGGGAGCTGTTTTTT. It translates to CASSPRTGFQPGELFF.

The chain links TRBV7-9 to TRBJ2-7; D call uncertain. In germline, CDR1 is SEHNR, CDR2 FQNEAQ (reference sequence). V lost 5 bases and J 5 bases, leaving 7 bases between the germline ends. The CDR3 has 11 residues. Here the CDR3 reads CASSLIHEQYF. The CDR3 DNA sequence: TGTGCCAGCAGCCTTATCCACGAGCAGTACTTC. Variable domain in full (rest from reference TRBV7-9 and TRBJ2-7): DTGVSQNPRHKITKRGQNVTFRCDPISEHNRLYWYRQTLGQGPEFLTYFQNEAQLEKSRLLSDRFSAERPKGSFSTLEIQRTEQGDSAMYLCASSLIHEQYFGPGTRLTVT.

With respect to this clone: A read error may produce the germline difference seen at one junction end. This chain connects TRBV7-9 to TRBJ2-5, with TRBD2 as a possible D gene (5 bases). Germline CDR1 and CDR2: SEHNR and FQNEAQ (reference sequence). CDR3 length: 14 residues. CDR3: CSSSLALGEETQYF. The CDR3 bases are TGTTCCAGCAGCTTAGCGTTGGGAGAAGAGACCCAGTACTTC. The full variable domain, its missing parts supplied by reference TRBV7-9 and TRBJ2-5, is DTGVSQNPRHKITKRGQNVTFRCDPISEHNRLYWYRQTLGQGPEFLTYFQNEAQLEKSRLLSDRFSAERPKGSFSTLEIQRTEQGDSAMYLCSSSLALGEETQYFGPGTRLLVL.

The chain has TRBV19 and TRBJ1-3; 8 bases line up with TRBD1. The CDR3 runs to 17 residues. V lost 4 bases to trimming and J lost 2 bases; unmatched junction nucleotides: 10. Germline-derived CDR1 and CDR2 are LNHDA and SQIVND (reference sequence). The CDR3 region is CASSTRTGRNAGNTIYF. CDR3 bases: TGTGCCAGTAGTACCCGGACAGGGCGCAATGCTGGAAACACCATATATTTT.

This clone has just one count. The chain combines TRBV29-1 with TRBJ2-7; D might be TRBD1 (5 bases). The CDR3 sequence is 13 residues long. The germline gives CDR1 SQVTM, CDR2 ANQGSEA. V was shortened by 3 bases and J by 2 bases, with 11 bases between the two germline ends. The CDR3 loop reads CSVDGDSPYEQYF. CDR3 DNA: TGCAGCGTTGACGGTGACAGTCCCTACGAGCAGTACTTC.

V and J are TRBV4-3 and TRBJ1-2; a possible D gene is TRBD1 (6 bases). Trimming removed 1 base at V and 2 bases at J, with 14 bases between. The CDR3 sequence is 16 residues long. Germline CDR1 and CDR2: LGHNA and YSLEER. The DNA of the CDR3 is TGCGCCAGCAGCCAAGGGGGGGGCGCCTACAACTATGGCTACACCTTC. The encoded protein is CASSQGGGAYNYGYTF.

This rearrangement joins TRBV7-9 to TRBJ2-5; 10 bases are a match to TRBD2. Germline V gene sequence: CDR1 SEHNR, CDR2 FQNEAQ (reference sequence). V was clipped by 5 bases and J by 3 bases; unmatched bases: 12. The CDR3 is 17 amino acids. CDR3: CASSPYSGGTEEETQYF. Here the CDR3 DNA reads TGTGCCAGCAGCCCCTATAGCGGGGGGACTGAGGAAGAGACCCAGTACTTC.

The CDR3 nucleotides read TGTGCCAGCAGTGAAATCGGGGGAAGGAACACTGAAGCTTTCTTT. It is translated as CASSEIGGRNTEAFF. The chain employs TRBV6-1 and TRBJ1-1; possible D gene TRBD1, 5 bases. CDR1 MNHNS and CDR2 SASEGT come from the germline V gene. V lost 2 bases to trimming and J lost 1 base, with 11 bases between them. CDR3 length: 15 residues.

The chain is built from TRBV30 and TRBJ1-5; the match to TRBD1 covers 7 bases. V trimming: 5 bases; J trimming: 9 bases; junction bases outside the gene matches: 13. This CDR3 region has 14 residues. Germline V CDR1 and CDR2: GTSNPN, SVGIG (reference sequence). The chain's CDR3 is CAWSRGQANRPQHF. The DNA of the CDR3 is TGTGCCTGGTCCCGCGGACAGGCGAACAGGCCCCAGCATTTT.

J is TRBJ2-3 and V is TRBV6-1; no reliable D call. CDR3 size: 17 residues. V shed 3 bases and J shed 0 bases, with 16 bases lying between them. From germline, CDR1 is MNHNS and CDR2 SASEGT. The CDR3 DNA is TGTGCCAGCAGTGATCTACCCCCCTGGTCTAGCACAGATACGCAGTATTTT. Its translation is CASSDLPPWSSTDTQYF.

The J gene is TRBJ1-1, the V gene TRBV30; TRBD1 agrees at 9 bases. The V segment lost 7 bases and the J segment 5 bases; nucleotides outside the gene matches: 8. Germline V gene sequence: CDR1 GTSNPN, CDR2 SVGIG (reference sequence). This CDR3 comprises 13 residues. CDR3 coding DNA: TGTGCCTTCAGGACAGGGGAGTGGACTGAAGCTTTCTTT. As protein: CAFRTGEWTEAFF.